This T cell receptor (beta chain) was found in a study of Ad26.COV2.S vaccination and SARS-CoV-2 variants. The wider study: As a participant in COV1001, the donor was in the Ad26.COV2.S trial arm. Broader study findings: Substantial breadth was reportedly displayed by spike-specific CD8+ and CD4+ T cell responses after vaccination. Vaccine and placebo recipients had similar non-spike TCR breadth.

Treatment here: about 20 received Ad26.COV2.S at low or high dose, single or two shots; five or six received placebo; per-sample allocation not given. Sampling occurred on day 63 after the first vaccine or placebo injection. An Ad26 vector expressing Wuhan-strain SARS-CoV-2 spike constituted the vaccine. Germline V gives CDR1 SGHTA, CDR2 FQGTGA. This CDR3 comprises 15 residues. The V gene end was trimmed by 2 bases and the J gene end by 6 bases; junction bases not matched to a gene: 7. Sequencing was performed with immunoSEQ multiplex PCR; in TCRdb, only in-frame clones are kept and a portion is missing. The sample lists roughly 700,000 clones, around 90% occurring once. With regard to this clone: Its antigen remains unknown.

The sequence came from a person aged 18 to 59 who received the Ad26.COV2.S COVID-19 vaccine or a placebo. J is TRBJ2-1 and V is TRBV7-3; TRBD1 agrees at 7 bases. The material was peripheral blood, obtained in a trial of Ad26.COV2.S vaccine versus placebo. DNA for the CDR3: TGTGCCAGCAGCTTAGGGCAGGGGGTTACCAATGAGCAGTTCTTC. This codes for CASSLGQGVTNEQFF.